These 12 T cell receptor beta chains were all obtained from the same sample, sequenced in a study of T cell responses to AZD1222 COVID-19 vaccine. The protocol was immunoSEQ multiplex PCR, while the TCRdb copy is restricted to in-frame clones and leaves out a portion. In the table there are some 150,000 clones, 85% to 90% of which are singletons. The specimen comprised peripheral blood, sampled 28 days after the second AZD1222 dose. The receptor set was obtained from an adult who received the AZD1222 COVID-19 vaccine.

The DNA of the CDR3 is TGTGCCAGCAGCCCCGGGGGGGGACAGGGAGGCTATGGCTACACCTTC. Encoded protein: CASSPGGGQGGYGYTF. V is TRBV7-9 and J is TRBJ1-2; 9 bases align to TRBD1. This CDR3 is 16 amino acids long. With 5 bases clipped from V and 4 bases from J, the junction kept 11 bases outside the gene matches. CDR1 is SEHNR and CDR2 is FQNEAQ in the germline V gene (reference sequence).

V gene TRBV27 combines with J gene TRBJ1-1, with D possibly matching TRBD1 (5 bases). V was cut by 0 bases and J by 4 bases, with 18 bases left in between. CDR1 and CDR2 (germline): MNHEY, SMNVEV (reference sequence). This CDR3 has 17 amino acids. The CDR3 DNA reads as TGTGCCAGCAGTTTATCCGCGGGGGGTTCGAGGAGCACTGAAGCTTTCTTT. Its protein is CASSLSAGGSRSTEAFF.

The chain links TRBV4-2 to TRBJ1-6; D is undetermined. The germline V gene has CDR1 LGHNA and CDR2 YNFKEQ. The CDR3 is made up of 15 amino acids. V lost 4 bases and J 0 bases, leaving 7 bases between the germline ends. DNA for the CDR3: TGTGCCAGCAGCCCGGATAGCTCCTATAATTCACCCCTCCACTTT. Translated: CASSPDSSYNSPLHF.

In nucleotides, the CDR3 is TGTGCCAGCACCCGGGACAGTTACTACAATGAGCAGTTCTTC. Translating gives CASTRDSYYNEQFF. The V gene is TRBV6-5, the J gene TRBJ2-1; 7 bases match TRBD1. CDR3 size: 14 residues. Trimming removed 7 bases from V and 3 bases from J; junction bases left unmatched: 6. Per the germline V gene, CDR1 is MNHEY and CDR2 is SVGAGI.

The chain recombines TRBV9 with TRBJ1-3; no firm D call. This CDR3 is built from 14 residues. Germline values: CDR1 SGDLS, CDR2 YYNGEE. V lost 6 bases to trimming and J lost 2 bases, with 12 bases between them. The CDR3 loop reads CASTLGSPGNTIYF. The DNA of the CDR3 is TGTGCCAGCACCCTAGGCTCCCCTGGAAACACCATATATTTT.

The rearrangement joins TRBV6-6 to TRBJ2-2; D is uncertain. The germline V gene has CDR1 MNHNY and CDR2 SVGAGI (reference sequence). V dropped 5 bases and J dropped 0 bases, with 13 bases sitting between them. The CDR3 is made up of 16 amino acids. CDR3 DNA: TGTGCCAGCAGTCACACCCTGTCAACGAACACCGGGGAGCTGTTTTTT. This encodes CASSHTLSTNTGELFF.

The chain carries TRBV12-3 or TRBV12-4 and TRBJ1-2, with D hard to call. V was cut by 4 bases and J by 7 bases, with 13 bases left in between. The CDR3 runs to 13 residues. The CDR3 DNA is TGTGCCAGCAGTTGGCCGGCCCGGGGTGGCTACACCTTC. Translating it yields CASSWPARGGYTF.

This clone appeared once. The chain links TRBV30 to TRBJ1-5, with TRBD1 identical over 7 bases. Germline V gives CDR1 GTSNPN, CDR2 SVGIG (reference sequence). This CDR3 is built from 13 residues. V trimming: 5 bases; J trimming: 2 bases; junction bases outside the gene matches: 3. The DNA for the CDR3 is TGTGCCTGGTCTGGACAGGGCAATCAGCCCCAGCATTTT. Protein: CAWSGQGNQPQHF.

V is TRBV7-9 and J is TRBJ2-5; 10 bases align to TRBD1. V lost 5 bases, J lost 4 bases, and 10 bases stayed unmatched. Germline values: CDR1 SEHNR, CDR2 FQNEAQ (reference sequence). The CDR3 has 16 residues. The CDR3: CASSDRDRGTGETQYF. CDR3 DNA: TGTGCCAGCAGCGACCGGGACAGGGGAACGGGAGAGACCCAGTACTTC.

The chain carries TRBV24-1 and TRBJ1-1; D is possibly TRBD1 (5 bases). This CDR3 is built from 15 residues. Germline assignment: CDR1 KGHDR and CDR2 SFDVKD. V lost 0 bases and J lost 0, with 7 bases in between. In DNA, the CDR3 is TGTGCCACCAGTGATTTGCAGGGTATGAACACTGAAGCTTTCTTT. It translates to CATSDLQGMNTEAFF.

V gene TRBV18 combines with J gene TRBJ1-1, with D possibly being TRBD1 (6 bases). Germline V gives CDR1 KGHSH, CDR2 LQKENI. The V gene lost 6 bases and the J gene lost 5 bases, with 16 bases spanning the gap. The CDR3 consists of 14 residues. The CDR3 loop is CASSAIRGETEAFF. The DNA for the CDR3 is TGTGCCAGCTCGGCGATAAGGGGGGAGACTGAAGCTTTCTTT.

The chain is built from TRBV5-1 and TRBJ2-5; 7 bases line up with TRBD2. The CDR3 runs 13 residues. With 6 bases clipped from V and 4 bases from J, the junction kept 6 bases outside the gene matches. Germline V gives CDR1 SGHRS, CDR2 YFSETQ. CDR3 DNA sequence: TGCGCCAGCACCCTTCCGGGGGGAGAGACCCAGTACTTC. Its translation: CASTLPGGETQYF.